This TCR beta chain was retrieved from a study of blood T cell repertoires in COVID-19. Methods used by the authors: Nucleated cell number was recorded as an estimate derived from reference gene primer amplification. Sequencing was performed with immunoSEQ multiplex PCR; in TCRdb, only in-frame clones are kept and a portion is missing. Clone size and the V and J calls come from that table; the DNA yielded D and trimming. This table has about 140,000 clones, 75% to 80% appearing once. Study members were between about 18 and 89 years old and lived in about two dozen US regions. The sequencing input was PBMCs or T cells enriched from blood (not recorded which). The TCR sequence derives from a woman aged 50 to 65 who had recovered from COVID-19.

In nucleotides, the CDR3 is TGTGCCAGCAGCGCCCTCTCCTACGAGCAGTACTTC. Translating gives CASSALSYEQYF. The chain has TRBV9 and TRBJ2-7, with D unclear. The CDR3 is 12 amino acids. V shed 3 bases and J shed 0 bases, with 4 bases lying between them. Germline CDR1 is SGDLS and CDR2 is YYNGEE. Together with reference TRBV9 and TRBJ2-7, the CDR3 gives the full variable domain: DSGVTQTPKHLITATGQRVTLRCSPRSGDLSVYWYQQSLDQGLQFLIQYYNGEERAKGNILERFSAQQFPDLHSELNLSSLELGDSALYFCASSALSYEQYFGPGTRLTVT.